This T cell receptor (beta chain) appears in the sequencing data of a study of blood T cell repertoires in COVID-19. TCRdb's copy holds only in-frame clones and misses some; the assay was immunoSEQ multiplex PCR. Of fewer than 350,000 clones listed, 89% were seen once; the top ten hold roughly 5.2%. V gave up 4 bases and J gave up 7 bases, with 13 bases separating them. The CDR3 has 14 residues. Germline CDR1 KGHDR, CDR2 SFDVKD. The TCR originated in a man aged 55 to 70 who had recovered from COVID-19. The V gene is TRBV24-1, the J gene TRBJ2-1; a weak D match, TRBD2 (5 bases). Material: PBMCs or T cells enriched from blood (not recorded which). The CDR3 coding sequence is TGTGCCACCAGTGACCCAGCGGCGAGGAATGAGCAGTTCTTC. Translated: CATSDPAARNEQFF.